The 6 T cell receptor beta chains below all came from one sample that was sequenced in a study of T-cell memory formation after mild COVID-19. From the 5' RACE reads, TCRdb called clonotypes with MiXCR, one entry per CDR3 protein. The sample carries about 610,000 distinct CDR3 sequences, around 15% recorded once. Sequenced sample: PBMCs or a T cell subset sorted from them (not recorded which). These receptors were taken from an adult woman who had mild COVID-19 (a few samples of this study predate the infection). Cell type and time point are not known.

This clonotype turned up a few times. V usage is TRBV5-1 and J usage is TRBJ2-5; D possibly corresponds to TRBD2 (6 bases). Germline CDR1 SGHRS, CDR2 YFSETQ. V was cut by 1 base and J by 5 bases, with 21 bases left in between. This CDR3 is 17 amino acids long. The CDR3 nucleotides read TGCGCCAGCAGCTTGTGGGATGCCTTCGGAGGGATGGAGACCCAGTACTTC. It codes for CASSLWDAFGGMETQYF.

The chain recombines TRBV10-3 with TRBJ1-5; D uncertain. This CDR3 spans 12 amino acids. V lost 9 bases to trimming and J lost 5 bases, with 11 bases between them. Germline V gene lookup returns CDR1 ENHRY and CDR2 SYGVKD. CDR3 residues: CAIGTLHQPQHF. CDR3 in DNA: TGTGCCATAGGCACTCTACATCAGCCCCAGCATTTT.

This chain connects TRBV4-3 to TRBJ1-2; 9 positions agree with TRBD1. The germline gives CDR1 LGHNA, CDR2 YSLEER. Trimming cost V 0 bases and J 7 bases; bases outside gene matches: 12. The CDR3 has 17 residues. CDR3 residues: CASSQDPGTGLGSGYTF. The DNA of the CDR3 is TGCGCCAGCAGCCAAGATCCCGGGACAGGGCTTGGGTCTGGCTACACCTTC.

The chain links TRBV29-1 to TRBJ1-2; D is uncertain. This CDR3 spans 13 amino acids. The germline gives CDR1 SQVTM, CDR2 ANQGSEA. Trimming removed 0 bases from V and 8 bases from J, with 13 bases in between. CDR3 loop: CSVEDEGALGYTF. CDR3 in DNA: TGCAGCGTTGAAGATGAGGGAGCCCTAGGCTACACCTTC.

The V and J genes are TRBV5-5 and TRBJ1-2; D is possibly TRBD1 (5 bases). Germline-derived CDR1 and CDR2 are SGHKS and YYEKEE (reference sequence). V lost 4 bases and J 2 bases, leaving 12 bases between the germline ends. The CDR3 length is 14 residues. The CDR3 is CASSKDSKNYGYTF. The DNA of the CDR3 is TGTGCCAGCAGCAAAGACAGTAAAAACTATGGCTACACCTTC.

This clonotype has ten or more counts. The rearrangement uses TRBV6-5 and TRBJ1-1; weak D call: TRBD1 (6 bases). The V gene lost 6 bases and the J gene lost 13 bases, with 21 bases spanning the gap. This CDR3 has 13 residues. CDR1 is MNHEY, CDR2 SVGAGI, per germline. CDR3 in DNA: TGTGCCAGCAGAGTTACCAGGGACATGGAGGGTTTCTTT. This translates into CASRVTRDMEGFF.